Below are 30 T cell receptor beta chains sequenced from a single sample in a study of early T cells in non-severe SARS-CoV-2 infection. TCRdb reprocessed the 5' RACE reads via MiXCR and lists one record per CDR3 protein. The sample contains 25,000 to 35,000 distinct CDR3 sequences, 4% to 5.5% of which appear only once. The sequencing sample was made of whole blood. These receptors were taken from an adult who was a healthcare worker with PCR-confirmed SARS-CoV-2 infection or an uninfected control (not recorded which).

The chain couples TRBV7-2 to TRBJ2-7; TRBD1 is a possible D gene (7 bases). CDR3 length: 16 residues. The germline V gene encodes CDR1 SGHTA and CDR2 FQGNSA. Trimming stripped 1 base from V and 4 bases from J, with 17 bases between. CDR3 sequence: CASSLVVSGGTYEQYF. The CDR3 DNA reads TGTGCCAGCAGCTTAGTGGTGTCAGGGGGGACATACGAGCAGTACTTC.

The chain uses TRBV19 and TRBJ2-2; 7 nucleotides agree with TRBD1. J was trimmed by 6 bases and V by 6 bases; bases with no gene match: 7. Looked up from germline, CDR1 is LNHDA and CDR2 is SQIVND (reference sequence). This CDR3 has 14 amino acids. CDR3 sequence (DNA): TGTGCCAGTAGGCTCAGGGGGTTGGCCGGGGAGCTGTTTTTT. Its translation is CASRLRGLAGELFF.

This clonotype was seen repeatedly, ten times or more. The V and J genes are TRBV18 and TRBJ2-3; D is possibly TRBD1 (6 bases). The CDR3 runs to 14 residues. V lost 3 bases, J lost 1 base, and 8 bases lay in between. The germline V gene encodes CDR1 KGHSH and CDR2 LQKENI. The CDR3 loop is CASSPRTGTDTQYF. Written as DNA, the CDR3 is TGTGCCAGCTCACCGAGGACAGGCACAGATACGCAGTATTTT.

This clonotype has at least ten counts. The chain uses TRBV6-6 and TRBJ1-1, with 8 bases lining up with TRBD1. J lost 3 bases, V lost 5 bases, and 2 bases had no gene match. The CDR3 is 13 residues long. The germline V gene has CDR1 MNHNY and CDR2 SVGAGI (reference sequence). The CDR3 DNA sequence: TGTGCCAGCAGTCAGACAGGGGACACTGAAGCTTTCTTT. This sequence encodes CASSQTGDTEAFF.

This clonotype showed up many times. V and J are TRBV28 and TRBJ1-6, with TRBD1 matching 8 bases. The CDR3 contains 15 residues. Germline trimming cut 2 bases from V and 9 bases from J; bases unmatched to any gene: 6. Germline-derived CDR1 and CDR2 are MDHEN and SYDVKM. The DNA for the CDR3 is TGTGCCAGCAGTTTACGGACAGGGTCTACTTCACCCCTCCACTTT. It is translated as CASSLRTGSTSPLHF. Full variable domain (outside the CDR3, taken from reference TRBV28 and TRBJ1-6): DVKVTQSSRYLVKRTGEKVFLECVQDMDHENMFWYRQDPGLGLRLIYFSYDVKMKEKGDIPEGYSVSREKKERFSLILESASTNQTSMYLCASSLRTGSTSPLHFGNGTRLTVT.

The chain employs TRBV20-1 and TRBJ2-1; 12 bases are shared with TRBD2. V lost 5 bases and J lost 7; bases outside the gene matches: 9. The CDR3 totals 15 residues. Germline V CDR1 and CDR2: DFQATT, SNEGSKA (reference sequence). The CDR3 nucleotides are TGCAGTGCTCCCCGGACTAGCGGGAAGTGGAATGAGCAGTTCTTC. As protein: CSAPRTSGKWNEQFF.

The chain uses TRBV7-9 and TRBJ1-5; no clear D. V was shortened by 2 bases and J by 6 bases, with 5 bases between the two germline ends. Germline CDR1 SEHNR, CDR2 FQNEAQ (reference sequence). The CDR3 is 12 residues long. The CDR3 spells CASSLWGQPQHF. CDR3 coding DNA: TGTGCCAGCAGCTTATGGGGTCAGCCCCAGCATTTT.

This clonotype has a count of ten or more. This rearrangement joins TRBV12-3 or TRBV12-4 to TRBJ1-5; tentatively, D is TRBD1 (6 bases). The length of the CDR3 is 13 residues. Trimming removed 0 bases from V and 13 bases from J, with 13 bases in between. The CDR3 nucleotides are TGTGCCAGCAGTTTAGCGTTACAGGGAAGACAGCATTTT. Its translation is CASSLALQGRQHF.

This clonotype was recorded at least ten times. The chain couples TRBV10-1 to TRBJ2-7, with D unresolved. This CDR3 is 10 amino acids long. Germline CDR1 reads WNHNN; CDR2 reads SYGVQD (reference sequence). CDR3 in DNA: TGCGCGCCGACGGGCTGCGAGCAGTACTTC. Translating it yields CAPTGCEQYF.

This clonotype came up many times. The rearrangement uses TRBV29-1 and TRBJ2-4, with 9 bases fitting TRBD2. V was pared by 6 bases and J by 1 base, with 7 bases of the junction left unmatched. The CDR3 consists of 15 residues. Germline CDR1 SQVTM, CDR2 ANQGSEA. The CDR3 region is CSVSTSGGAKNIQYF. CDR3 in DNA: TGCAGCGTCTCGACTAGCGGAGGGGCCAAAAACATTCAGTACTTC.

This clonotype has only a few counts. This rearrangement joins TRBV27 to TRBJ2-3, with D tentatively TRBD2 (7 bases). The germline V and J ends were trimmed by 2 bases and 10 bases, with 16 bases remaining between them. There are 14 residues in the CDR3. Germline V lookup: CDR1 MNHEY, CDR2 SMNVEV (reference sequence). The CDR3 sequence is CASSLLGGGRAQYF. In nucleotides, the CDR3 is TGTGCCAGCAGTTTACTTGGGGGGGGGCGGGCGCAGTATTTT.

In its sample, this clonotype was seen a few times. The chain recombines TRBV28 with TRBJ1-1; a possible D gene is TRBD1 (5 bases). Trimming shortened V by 8 bases and J by 1 base, and 14 bases separated the two germline ends. Germline CDR1 and CDR2: MDHEN and SYDVKM. The CDR3 runs 14 residues. CDR3 region: CASSFSGANTEAFF. Here the CDR3 DNA reads TGTGCCAGCTCCTTTTCCGGGGCGAACACTGAAGCTTTCTTT.

This clonotype was seen repeatedly, ten times or more. This sequence joins TRBV20-1 and TRBJ2-5; a possible D gene is TRBD1 (7 bases). CDR3 length: 12 amino acids. V was trimmed by 6 bases and J by 2 bases, leaving 10 bases between them. Germline CDR1 reads DFQATT; CDR2 reads SNEGSKA (reference sequence). The CDR3 nucleotides are TGCAGTGCCCAGGGGGGACAAGAGACCCAGTACTTC. Translated: CSAQGGQETQYF.

At least ten counts were recorded for this clonotype. The chain is built from TRBV11-2 and TRBJ2-1; 10 bases fit TRBD2. V lost 2 bases and J lost 3; bases outside the gene matches: 10. Germline loops: CDR1 SGHAT, CDR2 FQNNGV. This CDR3 has 18 amino acids. The CDR3 sequence: CASSLRLAGAQLYNEQFF. The DNA for the CDR3 is TGTGCCAGCAGCTTAAGGCTAGCGGGGGCCCAGCTCTACAATGAGCAGTTCTTC.

The chain employs TRBV19 and TRBJ2-7; D not resolved. The germline gives CDR1 LNHDA, CDR2 SQIVND (reference sequence). Trimming shortened V by 4 bases and J by 1 base, and 8 bases separated the two germline ends. The CDR3 contains 13 residues. CDR3 region: CASSKAASYEQYF. DNA for the CDR3: TGTGCCAGTAGTAAGGCCGCATCCTACGAGCAGTACTTC.

This clonotype was observed a handful of times. This rearrangement joins TRBV18 to TRBJ2-7; D call uncertain. The germline V gene encodes CDR1 KGHSH and CDR2 LQKENI. Trimming took off 2 bases at V and 3 bases at J, with 14 bases between the two ends. The CDR3 has 15 residues. CDR3 loop: CASSPEPGTIYEQYF. The CDR3 DNA is TGTGCCAGCTCACCAGAGCCAGGTACGATCTACGAGCAGTACTTC.

V and J are TRBV27 and TRBJ2-7; D is unresolved. V was pared by 6 bases and J by 0 bases, with 9 bases between. This CDR3 spans 13 amino acids. Germline V gene data show CDR1 as MNHEY and CDR2 as SMNVEV (reference sequence). The DNA for the CDR3 is TGTGCCAGCAGAGAGGTTGACTCCTACGAGCAGTACTTC. This gives the protein CASREVDSYEQYF.

The chain employs TRBV11-3 and TRBJ1-1; D is unresolved. The CDR3 covers 14 residues. CDR1 is SGHNT, CDR2 YENEEA, per germline. V lost 5 bases, J lost 0 bases, and 10 bases lay in between. In nucleotides, the CDR3 is TGTGCCAGCAGCCTAAGGACGGTGAACACTGAAGCTTTCTTT. It is translated as CASSLRTVNTEAFF. Filled out from reference TRBV11-3 and TRBJ1-1, the complete variable domain reads EAGVVQSPRYKIIEKKQPVAFWCNPISGHNTLYWYLQNLGQGPELLIRYENEEAVDDSQLPKDRFSAERLKGVDSTLKIQPAELGDSAVYLCASSLRTVNTEAFFGQGTRLTVV.

This clonotype was seen many times. The V and J genes are TRBV12-5 and TRBJ2-7; D is ambiguous. CDR1 and CDR2 from the germline V gene are LGHNT and FRNRAP. Trimming took off 1 base at V and 6 bases at J, with 13 bases between the two ends. This CDR3 is built from 14 residues. The CDR3, as DNA: TGTGCTAGTGGTTTGGAAGGCCTAATCTCCGAGCAGTACTTC. It is translated as CASGLEGLISEQYF.

In this sample, this clonotype turned up many times. This chain uses TRBV11-2 with TRBJ2-2; 16 nucleotides align to TRBD2. The V and J ends lost 5 bases and 5 bases, in that order; junction bases with no gene match: 14. This CDR3 is built from 20 residues. Germline values: CDR1 SGHAT, CDR2 FQNNGV. CDR3 in DNA: TGTGCCAGCAGCCCCACACCCGGGACTAGCGGGAGGGCCCTAACCGGGGAGCTGTTTTTT. Amino acid sequence: CASSPTPGTSGRALTGELFF.

This clonotype has at least ten counts. V usage is TRBV19 and J usage is TRBJ2-1, with 12 positions matching TRBD2. V lost 1 base to trimming and J lost 10 bases; unmatched junction nucleotides: 5. This CDR3 has 15 amino acids. Germline V gene data show CDR1 as LNHDA and CDR2 as SQIVND (reference sequence). CDR3 protein: CASSIGLAGVGEQFF. Here the CDR3 DNA reads TGTGCCAGTAGTATAGGACTAGCGGGAGTCGGAGAGCAGTTCTTC. Combining the CDR3 with reference TRBV19 and TRBJ2-1 gives the whole variable domain DGGITQSPKYLFRKEGQNVTLSCEQNLNHDAMYWYRQDPGQGLRLIYYSQIVNDFQKGDIAEGYSVSREKKESFPLTVTSAQKNPTAFYLCASSIGLAGVGEQFFGPGTRLTVL.

This clonotype was seen repeatedly, ten times or more. The V call is TRBV29-1, the J call TRBJ2-7, with D possibly TRBD2 on 6 matching bases. The V end was cut by 6 bases, the J end by 6 bases, with 27 bases between. The CDR3 sequence is 16 residues long. Germline values: CDR1 SQVTM, CDR2 ANQGSEA. The CDR3 region is CSVAAAAGPAVIEQYF. The CDR3 DNA follows: TGCAGCGTCGCAGCCGCGGCGGGGCCGGCGGTAATCGAGCAGTACTTC.

CDR3 nucleotides: TGCAGCGTGCCCCGGACAGGACGAGACTATGGCTACACCTTC. Amino acid sequence: CSVPRTGRDYGYTF. V usage is TRBV29-1 and J usage is TRBJ1-2; 7 bases are a match to TRBD1. Trimming took 6 bases from V and 3 from J; bases not matched to a gene: 10. The CDR3 is made up of 14 amino acids. CDR1 SQVTM and CDR2 ANQGSEA come from the germline V gene.

This clonotype has just a few counts. The V and J genes are TRBV2 and TRBJ2-1; TRBD1 matches at 9 bases. V shed 5 bases, J shed 2 bases, and the junction held 4 bases outside the gene matches. This CDR3 contains 15 residues. Germline CDR1 reads SNHLY; CDR2 reads FYNNEI. CDR3 nucleotides: TGTGCCAGCAGTCGGGACAGGGTGCCCTACAATGAGCAGTTCTTC. It translates to CASSRDRVPYNEQFF.

The chain links TRBV7-9 to TRBJ2-7; TRBD1 matches 9 bases. V shed 3 bases and J 5 bases; nucleotides not matched to a gene: 8. Per the germline V gene, CDR1 is SEHNR and CDR2 is FQNEAQ (reference sequence). This CDR3 spans 15 amino acids. Here the CDR3 DNA reads TGTGCCAGCAGCTTGACGGACAGGGGACACCACGAGCAGTACTTC. It is translated as CASSLTDRGHHEQYF. Supplemented by reference TRBV7-9 and TRBJ2-7, the full variable domain reads DTGVSQNPRHKITKRGQNVTFRCDPISEHNRLYWYRQTLGQGPEFLTYFQNEAQLEKSRLLSDRFSAERPKGSFSTLEIQRTEQGDSAMYLCASSLTDRGHHEQYFGPGTRLTVT.

By share of the sample, this clonotype is medium-sized. CDR3 protein: CASSLGQGTIEQYF. DNA for the CDR3: TGCGCCAGCAGCTTGGGACAGGGGACCATCGAGCAGTACTTC. The chain joins TRBV5-1 to TRBJ2-7; 8 bases map to TRBD1. The CDR3 extends over 14 amino acids. The germline gives CDR1 SGHRS, CDR2 YFSETQ. The V segment lost 0 bases and the J segment 6 bases; nucleotides outside the gene matches: 5. Filled out from reference TRBV5-1 and TRBJ2-7, the complete variable domain reads KAGVTQTPRYLIKTRGQQVTLSCSPISGHRSVSWYQQTPGQGLQFLFEYFSETQRNKGNFPGRFSGRQFSNSRSEMNVSTLELGDSALYLCASSLGQGTIEQYFGPGTRLTVT.

The table lists this clonotype with many counts. V usage is TRBV20-1 and J usage is TRBJ2-7, with TRBD1 matching over 7 bases. This CDR3 spans 15 amino acids. In germline, CDR1 is DFQATT, CDR2 SNEGSKA (reference sequence). V shed 1 base and J 1 base; nucleotides not matched to a gene: 7. The CDR3 region has the DNA TGCAGTGCTAGAGGGGGGACAGTGGGTTCCTACGAGCAGTACTTC. Translation: CSARGGTVGSYEQYF.

This clonotype was recorded many times. V and J are TRBV6-5 and TRBJ2-1; TRBD2 aligns across 7 bases. This CDR3 comprises 17 residues. The junction had 19 bases not matched to a gene; V was cut back by 6 bases and J by 8 bases. Per germline, CDR1 MNHEY and CDR2 SVGAGI. The CDR3 DNA sequence: TGTGCCAGCAGCTCTACAGCGGGGTCCCTCCGGTTCGATGAGCAGTTCTTC. This gives the protein CASSSTAGSLRFDEQFF.

The sample holds many counts of this clonotype. The V call is TRBV5-4, the J call TRBJ1-1; possibly TRBD1 for D (6 bases). Trimming took off 9 bases at V and 1 base at J, with 16 bases between the two ends. Germline CDR1 is SGHNT and CDR2 is YYREEE (reference sequence). The CDR3 consists of 14 residues. CDR3 coding DNA: TGTGCCACCGTTCCAGGGGCGTCGAACACTGAAGCTTTCTTT. It encodes CATVPGASNTEAFF.

This clonotype has a count of ten or more. The rearrangement uses TRBV24-1 and TRBJ2-3; D is undetermined. CDR3 length equals 13 residues. Germline values: CDR1 KGHDR, CDR2 SFDVKD. Trimming took 7 bases from V and 6 from J, leaving 13 bases between them. CDR3 bases: TGTGCCACCAGAGGTTGGGCATTGGATACGCAGTATTTT. As protein: CATRGWALDTQYF.